A single sample gave rise to the 5 T cell receptor beta chains below, sequenced in a study of T cell responses to AZD1222 COVID-19 vaccine. TCRdb keeps only in-frame clones here, not all; method: immunoSEQ multiplex PCR. The sample records 140,000 to 150,000 clones, approximately 94% being singletons. This material consisted of peripheral blood, taken on day 0 of AZD1222 vaccination. All receptors come from an adult in good health.

The chain uses TRBV30 and TRBJ1-2; 8 bases match TRBD1. CDR1 GTSNPN and CDR2 SVGIG come from the germline V gene (reference sequence). The CDR3 is 13 amino acids. The trim removed 3 bases at V and 8 bases at J, leaving 8 bases unmatched. The DNA of the CDR3 is TGTGCCTGGAGGATGTTTACAGGGGGAGGCTACACCTTC. Translating gives CAWRMFTGGGYTF.

In nucleotides, the CDR3 is TGTGCCAGCAGCGAACTATTAGCCAAAAACATTCAGTACTTC. As protein: CASSELLAKNIQYF. The rearrangement links TRBV5-4 to TRBJ2-4; D is unresolved. Germline CDR1 reads SGHNT; CDR2 reads YYREEE (reference sequence). Trimming cost V 4 bases and J 0 bases, with 8 bases left between them. The CDR3 spans 14 residues.

The chain carries TRBV19 and TRBJ1-1, with D tentatively TRBD1 (6 bases). This CDR3 comprises 13 residues. The germline V and J ends were trimmed by 5 bases and 8 bases, with 15 bases remaining between them. In germline, CDR1 is LNHDA, CDR2 SQIVND (reference sequence). CDR3 protein: CASSPGPGTEAFF. CDR3 coding DNA: TGTGCCAGTAGTCCAGGTCCCGGGACAGAAGCTTTCTTT.

This rearrangement joins TRBV5-1 to TRBJ1-6; D remains unclear. The CDR3 consists of 13 residues. The V end lost 5 bases, the J end lost 7 bases, and 10 bases lay between the germline ends. Germline CDR1 and CDR2: SGHRS and YFSETQ. CDR3: CASRGTENSPLHF. CDR3 nucleotide sequence: TGCGCCAGCAGAGGTACCGAAAATTCACCCCTCCACTTT.

This clone was seen a single time. This chain links TRBV28 with TRBJ2-1, with 11 bases fitting TRBD2. The CDR3 loop spans 15 amino acids. Germline trimming cut 7 bases from V and 8 bases from J; bases unmatched to any gene: 10. In germline, CDR1 is MDHEN, CDR2 SYDVKM. The CDR3 reads CASTDHSGGADEQFF. For the CDR3, the DNA is TGTGCCAGCACGGACCATAGCGGGGGGGCCGATGAGCAGTTCTTC.